This TCR beta chain was observed in a study of T cell repertoires in cytomegalovirus infection. As regards this clonotype: The antigen is undetermined.

In TCRdb, the reads were re-called with MiXCR into one record per CDR3 protein. In the table there are hundreds of thousands of distinct CDR3 sequences, approximately 33% of which are singletons. Findings and limits, study-wide: In two of eight donors, the top clonotype was HLA-C-restricted CMV-specific.

CDR3 length equals 11 residues. Germline V gene sequence: CDR1 WSHSY, CDR2 SAAADI. V lost 3 bases and J 9 bases, leaving 6 bases between the germline ends. The rearrangement links TRBV10-2 to TRBJ1-5; no clear D gene. The clonotype comes from a human donor in good health (CMV status not recorded). Some clones in this sample may be carry-over from other donors' samples. Sequenced: PBMCs. CDR3 loop: CASSDLGPQHF. In DNA, the CDR3 is TGCGCCAGCAGTGACCTAGGGCCCCAGCATTTT.